This T cell receptor (beta chain) was obtained from a study of T cells expressing NK-cell markers. Study-wide background: Repertoire data for TCR beta were derived from sorted T cells (CD3+CD56+NKG2C+, CD3+CD56+NKG2C- and CD3+CD56-NKG2C+). Study findings and constraints: Dominance of the CD3+CD56-NKG2C+ fraction by these clonotypes also held in a handful of donors.

With regard to this clonotype: Antigen: not known.

Germline V gene data show CDR1 as KGHSH and CDR2 as LQKENI. CDR3 length: 14 amino acids. A 5'RACE template switching approach incorporating UMIs was used to make TCR beta cDNA. From the 5' RACE reads, TCRdb lists one entry per CDR3 protein and no DNA. Listed are a few hundred thousand distinct CDR3 sequences; 5.2% falls within the top ten. This TCR was recovered from a man aged 18 to 69 in good health. Sequencing was done on a sample of blood T cells: a sorted CD56 or NKG2C T cell subset, CD4+ or CD8+ T cells, or bulk PBMC T cells (not recorded which). The genes are TRBV18 and TRBJ2-7; TCRdb lists TRBD2, though no DNA is available to test this call. The CDR3 region is CASSPVAGSAEQYF. Full variable domain (missing parts from reference TRBV18 and TRBJ2-7): NAGVMQNPRHLVRRRGQEARLRCSPMKGHSHVYWYRQLPEEGLKFMVYLQKENIIDESGMPKERFSAEFPKEGPSILRIQQVVRGDSAAYFCASSPVAGSAEQYFGPGTRLTVT.